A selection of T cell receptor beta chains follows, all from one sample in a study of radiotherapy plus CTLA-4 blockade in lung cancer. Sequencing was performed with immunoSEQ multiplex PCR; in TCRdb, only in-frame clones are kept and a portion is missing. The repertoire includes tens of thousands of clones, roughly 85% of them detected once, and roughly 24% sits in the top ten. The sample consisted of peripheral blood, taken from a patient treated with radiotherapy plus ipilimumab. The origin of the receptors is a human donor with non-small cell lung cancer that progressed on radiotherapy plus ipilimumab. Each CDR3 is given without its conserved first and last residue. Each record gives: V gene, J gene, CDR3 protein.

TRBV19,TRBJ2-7,ASSSLRTGSFYEQY
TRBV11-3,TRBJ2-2,ASSPRDGNTGELF
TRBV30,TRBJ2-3,AWSVHSSGGGTDTQY
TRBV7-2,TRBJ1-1,ASSLVVRGTVTEAF
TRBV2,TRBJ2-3,ASSLGGADTQY
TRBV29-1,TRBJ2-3,SGSTGGEADTQY
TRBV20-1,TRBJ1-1,SAYDRPEAF
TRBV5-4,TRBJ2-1,ASSLNYNEQF
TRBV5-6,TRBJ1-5,ASSLAVGKNQPQH
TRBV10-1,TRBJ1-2,ASTGLRQPLCVYT
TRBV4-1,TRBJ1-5,ASSHDRDQPQH
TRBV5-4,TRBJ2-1,ASSPDPLSGLYNEQF
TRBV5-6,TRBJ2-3,ASSFFGTGGARDTQY
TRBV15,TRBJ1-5,ATSRDKGTQPQH
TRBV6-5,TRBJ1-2,ASNRQARNYGYT
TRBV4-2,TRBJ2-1,ASSQAGPGSYNEQF
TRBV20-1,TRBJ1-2,SATTAGYT
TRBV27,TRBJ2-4,ASSARTGGLVKNIQY
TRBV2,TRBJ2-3,ARAGTGSDTQY
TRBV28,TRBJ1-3,ASSLMGNPNSGNTIY
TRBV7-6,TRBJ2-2,ASSLARAGVTGELF
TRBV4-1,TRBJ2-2,ASSQDWGTNTGELF
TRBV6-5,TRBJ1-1,ASSYSRGGWTEAF
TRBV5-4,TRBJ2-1,ASSLDRVLENEQF
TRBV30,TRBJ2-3,AWSGDGGDTQY
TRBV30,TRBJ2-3,AWSVGGTTDTQY
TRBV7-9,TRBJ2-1,ASSPLAGGYGEQF
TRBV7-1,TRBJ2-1,ASSLRDREINEQF
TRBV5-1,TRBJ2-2,ASSFVPQGRGKAGELF
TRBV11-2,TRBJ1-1,ASSPRAIRSIAF
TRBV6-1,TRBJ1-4,ASSAQGALINEKLF
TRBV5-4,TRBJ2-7,ASSFGGGRTTYEQY
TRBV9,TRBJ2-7,ASRSDREAEQY
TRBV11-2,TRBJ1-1,ASSFSSTEAF
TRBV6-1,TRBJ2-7,ASSEAVSTGTSGRARYEQY
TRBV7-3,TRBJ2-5,ASSLSDQETQY
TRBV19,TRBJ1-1,ASSLTGDGITEAF
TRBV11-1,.,ASSTGQNEQY
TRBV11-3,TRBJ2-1,ASSPGYNEQF
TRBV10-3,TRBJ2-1,AISGGLAGGYNEQF
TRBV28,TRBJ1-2,ASRPTGRPLIYGYT
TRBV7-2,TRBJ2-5,ASSFIQYQETQY
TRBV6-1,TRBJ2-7,ASSEDGGREQY
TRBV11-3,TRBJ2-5,ASSLGAMETQY
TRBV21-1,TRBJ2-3,ASSKAPTDTQY
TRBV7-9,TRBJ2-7,ASSRNRLAGGLNEQY
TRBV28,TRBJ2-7,ASSLVWRESYEQY
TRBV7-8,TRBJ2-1,ASSLSSGGSSYNEQF
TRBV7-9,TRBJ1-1,ASSYPSGVGTEAF
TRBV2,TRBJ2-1,ASSPLAGEQREQF
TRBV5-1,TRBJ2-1,ASSFPDSSYNEQF
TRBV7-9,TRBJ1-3,ASSLAAAIGNTIY
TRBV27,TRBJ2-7,ASGSRGYEQY
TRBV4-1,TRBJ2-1,ASSQEGYSYNEQF
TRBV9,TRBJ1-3,ASSVADSGNTIY
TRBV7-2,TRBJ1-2,ASSIAGGETNYGYT
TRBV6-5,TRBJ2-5,ASSSSDASGRETQY
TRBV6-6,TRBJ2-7,ASSLDGYEQY
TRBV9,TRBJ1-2,ASSVAGQGAGGYT
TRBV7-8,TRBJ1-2,ASSLAVGQGIYGYT